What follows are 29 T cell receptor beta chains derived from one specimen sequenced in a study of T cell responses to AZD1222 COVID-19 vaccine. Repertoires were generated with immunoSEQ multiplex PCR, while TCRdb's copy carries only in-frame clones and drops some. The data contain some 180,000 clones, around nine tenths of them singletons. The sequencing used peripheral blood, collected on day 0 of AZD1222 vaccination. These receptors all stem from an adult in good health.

The CDR3 DNA sequence: TGTGCCAGCAGATCCCCGCCAGGGAACACTGAAGCTTTCTTT. Translated, it gives CASRSPPGNTEAFF. The rearrangement joins TRBV11-2 to TRBJ1-1; D unresolved. CDR1 and CDR2 (germline): SGHAT, FQNNGV. V dropped 6 bases and J dropped 1 base, with 12 bases sitting between them. The CDR3 contains 14 residues.

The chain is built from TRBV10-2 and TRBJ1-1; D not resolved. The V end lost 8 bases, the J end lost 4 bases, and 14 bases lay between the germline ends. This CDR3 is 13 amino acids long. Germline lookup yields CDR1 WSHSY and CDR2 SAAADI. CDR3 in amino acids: CASLAGGLTEAFF. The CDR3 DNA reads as TGCGCCAGCCTCGCTGGTGGGCTCACTGAAGCTTTCTTT.

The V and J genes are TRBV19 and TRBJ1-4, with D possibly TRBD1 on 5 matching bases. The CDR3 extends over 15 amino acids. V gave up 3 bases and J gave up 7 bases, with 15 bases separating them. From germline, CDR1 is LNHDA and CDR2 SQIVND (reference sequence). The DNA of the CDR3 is TGTGCCAGTAGTATCGGCGGGACGGTTCTTGAAAAACTGTTTTTT. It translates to CASSIGGTVLEKLFF. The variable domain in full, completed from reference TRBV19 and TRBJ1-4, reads DGGITQSPKYLFRKEGQNVTLSCEQNLNHDAMYWYRQDPGQGLRLIYYSQIVNDFQKGDIAEGYSVSREKKESFPLTVTSAQKNPTAFYLCASSIGGTVLEKLFFGSGTQLSVL.

In DNA, the CDR3 is TGTGCCAGTAGTGGGAGGGGGTCCACAGATACGCAGTATTTT. Its translation: CASSGRGSTDTQYF. This chain joins TRBV19 and TRBJ2-3, with D possibly TRBD2 on 7 matching bases. Trimming cost V 5 bases and J 2 bases, with 11 bases left between them. The CDR3 extends over 14 amino acids. CDR1 LNHDA and CDR2 SQIVND come from the germline V gene (reference sequence). Full variable domain (missing parts from reference TRBV19 and TRBJ2-3): DGGITQSPKYLFRKEGQNVTLSCEQNLNHDAMYWYRQDPGQGLRLIYYSQIVNDFQKGDIAEGYSVSREKKESFPLTVTSAQKNPTAFYLCASSGRGSTDTQYFGPGTRLTVL.

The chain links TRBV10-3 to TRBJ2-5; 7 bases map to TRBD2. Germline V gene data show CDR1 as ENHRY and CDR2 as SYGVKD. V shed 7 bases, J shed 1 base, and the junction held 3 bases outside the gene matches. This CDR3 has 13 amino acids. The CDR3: CAIKSGGQETQYF. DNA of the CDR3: TGTGCCATCAAGTCGGGGGGCCAAGAGACCCAGTACTTC.

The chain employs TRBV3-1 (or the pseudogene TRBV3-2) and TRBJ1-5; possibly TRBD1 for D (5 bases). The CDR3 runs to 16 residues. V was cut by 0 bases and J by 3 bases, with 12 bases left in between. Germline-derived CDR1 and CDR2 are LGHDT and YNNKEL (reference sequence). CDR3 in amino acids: CASSQDRGVNNQPQHF. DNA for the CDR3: TGTGCCAGCAGCCAAGATAGGGGCGTGAACAATCAGCCCCAGCATTTT.

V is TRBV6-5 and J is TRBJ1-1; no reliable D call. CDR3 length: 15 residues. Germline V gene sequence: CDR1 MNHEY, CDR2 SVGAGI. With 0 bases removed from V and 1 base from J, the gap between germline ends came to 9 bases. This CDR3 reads CASSYSIRPNTEAFF. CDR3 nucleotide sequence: TGTGCCAGCAGTTACTCGATACGGCCGAACACTGAAGCTTTCTTT.

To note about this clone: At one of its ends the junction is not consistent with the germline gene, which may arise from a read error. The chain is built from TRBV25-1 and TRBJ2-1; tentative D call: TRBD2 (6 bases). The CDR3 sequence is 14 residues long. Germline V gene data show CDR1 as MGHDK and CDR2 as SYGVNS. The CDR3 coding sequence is TGTGCCAGCAGTGGCACTAGCCGGCGCAATGCGCAGTTCTTC. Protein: CASSGTSRRNAQFF.

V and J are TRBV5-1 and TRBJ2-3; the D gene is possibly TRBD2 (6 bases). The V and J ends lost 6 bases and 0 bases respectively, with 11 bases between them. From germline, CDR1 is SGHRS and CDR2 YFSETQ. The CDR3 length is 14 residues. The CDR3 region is CASKRGTSTDTQYF. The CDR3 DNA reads TGCGCCAGCAAACGGGGGACTAGCACAGATACGCAGTATTTT.

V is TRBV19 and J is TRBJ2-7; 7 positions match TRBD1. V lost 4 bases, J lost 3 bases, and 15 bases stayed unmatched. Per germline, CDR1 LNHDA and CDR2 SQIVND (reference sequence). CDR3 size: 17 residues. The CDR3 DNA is TGTGCCAGTAGTAGTGGGACAGTCCCCCGGTATGGCTACGAGCAGTACTTC. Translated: CASSSGTVPRYGYEQYF.

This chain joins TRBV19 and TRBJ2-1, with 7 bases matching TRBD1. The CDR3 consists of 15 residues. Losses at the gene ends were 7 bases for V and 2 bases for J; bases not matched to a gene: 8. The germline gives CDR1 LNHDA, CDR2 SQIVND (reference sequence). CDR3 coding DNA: TGTGCCAGTACGAGTCGACAGGGTGCCTACAATGAGCAGTTCTTC. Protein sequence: CASTSRQGAYNEQFF. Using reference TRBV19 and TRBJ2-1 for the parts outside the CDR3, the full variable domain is DGGITQSPKYLFRKEGQNVTLSCEQNLNHDAMYWYRQDPGQGLRLIYYSQIVNDFQKGDIAEGYSVSREKKESFPLTVTSAQKNPTAFYLCASTSRQGAYNEQFFGPGTRLTVL.

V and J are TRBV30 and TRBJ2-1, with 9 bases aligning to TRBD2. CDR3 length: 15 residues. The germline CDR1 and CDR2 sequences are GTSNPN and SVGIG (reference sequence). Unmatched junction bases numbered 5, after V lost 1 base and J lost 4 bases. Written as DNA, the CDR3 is TGTGCCTGGAGTGAAACGGGACTAGCATACAATGAGCAGTTCTTC. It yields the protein CAWSETGLAYNEQFF.

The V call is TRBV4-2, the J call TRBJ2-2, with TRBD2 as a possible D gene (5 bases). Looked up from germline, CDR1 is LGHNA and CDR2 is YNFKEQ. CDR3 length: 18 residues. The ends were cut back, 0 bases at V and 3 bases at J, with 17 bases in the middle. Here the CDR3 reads CASSQEVRSSRDTGELFF. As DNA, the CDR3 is TGTGCCAGCAGCCAAGAAGTTCGGTCTAGCCGGGACACCGGGGAGCTGTTTTTT.

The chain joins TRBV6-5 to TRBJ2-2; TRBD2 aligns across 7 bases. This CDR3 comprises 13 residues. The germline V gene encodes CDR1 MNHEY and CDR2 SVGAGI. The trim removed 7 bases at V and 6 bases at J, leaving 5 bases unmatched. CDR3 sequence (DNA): TGTGCCAGCAAGCGGGGCTCAGCCGGGGAGCTGTTTTTT. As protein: CASKRGSAGELFF.

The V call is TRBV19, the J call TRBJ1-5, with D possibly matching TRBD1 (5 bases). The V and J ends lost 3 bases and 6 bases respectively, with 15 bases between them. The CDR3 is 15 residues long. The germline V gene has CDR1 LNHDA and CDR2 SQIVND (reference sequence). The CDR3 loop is CASSMGRGTGQPQHF. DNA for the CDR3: TGTGCCAGTAGTATGGGGCGGGGGACGGGTCAGCCCCAGCATTTT. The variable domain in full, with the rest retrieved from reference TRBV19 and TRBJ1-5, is DGGITQSPKYLFRKEGQNVTLSCEQNLNHDAMYWYRQDPGQGLRLIYYSQIVNDFQKGDIAEGYSVSREKKESFPLTVTSAQKNPTAFYLCASSMGRGTGQPQHFGDGTRLSIL.

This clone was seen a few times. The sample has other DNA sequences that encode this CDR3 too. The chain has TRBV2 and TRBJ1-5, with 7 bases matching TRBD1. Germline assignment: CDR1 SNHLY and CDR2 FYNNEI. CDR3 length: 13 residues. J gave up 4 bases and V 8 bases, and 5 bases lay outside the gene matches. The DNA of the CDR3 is TGTGCCAGCGTCAGGGACAGAAATCAGCCCCAGCATTTT. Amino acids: CASVRDRNQPQHF.

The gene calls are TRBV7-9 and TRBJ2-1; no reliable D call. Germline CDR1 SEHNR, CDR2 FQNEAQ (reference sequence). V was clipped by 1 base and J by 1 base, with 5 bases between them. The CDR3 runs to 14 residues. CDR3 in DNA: TGTGCCAGCAGCTTAGGACTTTCCTACAATGAGCAGTTCTTC. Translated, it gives CASSLGLSYNEQFF.

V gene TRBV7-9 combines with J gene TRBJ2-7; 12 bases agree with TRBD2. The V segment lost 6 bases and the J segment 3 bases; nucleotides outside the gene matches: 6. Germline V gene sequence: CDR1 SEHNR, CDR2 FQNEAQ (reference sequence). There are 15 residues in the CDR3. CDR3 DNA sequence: TGTGCCAGCAGGAAGACTAGCGGGAGCTACTACGAGCAGTACTTC. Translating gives CASRKTSGSYYEQYF.

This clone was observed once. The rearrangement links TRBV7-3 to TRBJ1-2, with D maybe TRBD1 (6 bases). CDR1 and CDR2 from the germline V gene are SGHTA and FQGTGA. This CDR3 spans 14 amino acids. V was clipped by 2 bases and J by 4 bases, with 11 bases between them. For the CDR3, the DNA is TGTGCCAGCAGCTTAGGGGGCCCCAGCTATGGCTACACCTTC. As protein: CASSLGGPSYGYTF. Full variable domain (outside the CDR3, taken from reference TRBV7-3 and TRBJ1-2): GAGVSQTPSNKVTEKGKYVELRCDPISGHTALYWYRQSLGQGPEFLIYFQGTGAADDSGLPNDRFFAVRPEGSVSTLKIQRTERGDSAVYLCASSLGGPSYGYTFGSGTRLTVV.

Here the CDR3 reads CASSPGSHTQYF. The CDR3 DNA is TGTGCCAGCAGTCCCGGGTCCCATACGCAGTATTTT. The genes are TRBV6-5 and TRBJ2-3, with D hard to call. Germline V gene lookup returns CDR1 MNHEY and CDR2 SVGAGI. The V gene lost 5 bases and the J gene lost 7 bases, with 10 bases spanning the gap. There are 12 residues in the CDR3.

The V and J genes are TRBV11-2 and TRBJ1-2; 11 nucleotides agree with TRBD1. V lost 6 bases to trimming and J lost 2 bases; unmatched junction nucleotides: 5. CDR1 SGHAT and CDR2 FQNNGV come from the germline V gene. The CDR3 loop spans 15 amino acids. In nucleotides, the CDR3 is TGTGCCAGCAGTACTGGGACAGGGGGGAACTATGGCTACACCTTC. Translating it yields CASSTGTGGNYGYTF.

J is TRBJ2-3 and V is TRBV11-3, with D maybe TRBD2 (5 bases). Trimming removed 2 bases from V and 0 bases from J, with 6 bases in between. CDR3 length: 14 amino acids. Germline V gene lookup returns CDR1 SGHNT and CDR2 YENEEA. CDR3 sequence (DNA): TGTGCCAGCAGCTTACTAGCTAGCACAGATACGCAGTATTTT. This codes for CASSLLASTDTQYF.

The CDR3 here is CASSPSGTSGVYEQYF. CDR3 DNA: TGTGCCAGCAGTCCATCCGGGACTAGCGGGGTCTACGAGCAGTACTTC. J is TRBJ2-7 and V is TRBV27, with TRBD2 identical over 13 bases. Looked up from germline, CDR1 is MNHEY and CDR2 is SMNVEV (reference sequence). Trimming removed 5 bases from V and 3 bases from J; junction bases left unmatched: 7. The CDR3 runs 16 residues.

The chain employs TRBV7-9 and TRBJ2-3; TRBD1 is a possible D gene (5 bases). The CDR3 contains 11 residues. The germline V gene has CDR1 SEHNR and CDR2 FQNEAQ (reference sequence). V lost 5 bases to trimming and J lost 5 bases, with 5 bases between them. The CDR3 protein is CASSQGDTQYF. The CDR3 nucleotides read TGTGCCAGCAGCCAGGGAGATACGCAGTATTTT.

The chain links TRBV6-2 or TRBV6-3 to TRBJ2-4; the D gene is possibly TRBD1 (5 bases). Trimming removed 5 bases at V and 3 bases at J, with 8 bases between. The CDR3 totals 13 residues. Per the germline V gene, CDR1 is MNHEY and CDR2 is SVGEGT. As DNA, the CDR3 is TGTGCCAGCAGTGACAGTTACAAAAACATTCAGTACTTC. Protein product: CASSDSYKNIQYF.

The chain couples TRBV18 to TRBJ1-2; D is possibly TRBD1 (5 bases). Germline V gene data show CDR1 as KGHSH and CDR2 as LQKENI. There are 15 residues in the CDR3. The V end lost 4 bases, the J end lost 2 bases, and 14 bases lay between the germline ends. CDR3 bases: TGTGCCAGCTCACATCCGGGGGGGTTCAACTATGGCTACACCTTC. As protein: CASSHPGGFNYGYTF.

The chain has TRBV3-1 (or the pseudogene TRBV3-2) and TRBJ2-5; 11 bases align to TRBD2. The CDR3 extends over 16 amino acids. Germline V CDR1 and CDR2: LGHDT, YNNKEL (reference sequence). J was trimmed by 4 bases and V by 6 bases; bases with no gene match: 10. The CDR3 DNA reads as TGTGCCAGCAGACTAGCGGGGGCCCGCGGCGGAGAGACCCAGTACTTC. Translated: CASRLAGARGGETQYF.

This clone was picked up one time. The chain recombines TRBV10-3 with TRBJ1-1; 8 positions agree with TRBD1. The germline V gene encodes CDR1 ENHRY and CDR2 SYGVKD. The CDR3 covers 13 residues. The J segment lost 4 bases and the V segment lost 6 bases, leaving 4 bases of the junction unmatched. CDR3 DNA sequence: TGTGCCATCAGAAGACAGGGGAGCACTGAAGCTTTCTTT. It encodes CAIRRQGSTEAFF.

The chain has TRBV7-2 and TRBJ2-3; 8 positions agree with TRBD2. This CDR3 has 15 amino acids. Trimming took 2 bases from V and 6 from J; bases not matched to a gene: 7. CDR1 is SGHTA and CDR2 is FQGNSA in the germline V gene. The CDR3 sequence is CASSLRAGDRDTQYF. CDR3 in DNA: TGTGCCAGCAGCTTAAGAGCGGGGGACCGGGATACGCAGTATTTT. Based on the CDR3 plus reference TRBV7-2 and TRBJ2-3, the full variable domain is GAGVSQSPSNKVTEKGKDVELRCDPISGHTALYWYRQSLGQGLEFLIYFQGNSAPDKSGLPSDRFSAERTGGSVSTLTIQRTQQEDSAVYLCASSLRAGDRDTQYFGPGTRLTVL.